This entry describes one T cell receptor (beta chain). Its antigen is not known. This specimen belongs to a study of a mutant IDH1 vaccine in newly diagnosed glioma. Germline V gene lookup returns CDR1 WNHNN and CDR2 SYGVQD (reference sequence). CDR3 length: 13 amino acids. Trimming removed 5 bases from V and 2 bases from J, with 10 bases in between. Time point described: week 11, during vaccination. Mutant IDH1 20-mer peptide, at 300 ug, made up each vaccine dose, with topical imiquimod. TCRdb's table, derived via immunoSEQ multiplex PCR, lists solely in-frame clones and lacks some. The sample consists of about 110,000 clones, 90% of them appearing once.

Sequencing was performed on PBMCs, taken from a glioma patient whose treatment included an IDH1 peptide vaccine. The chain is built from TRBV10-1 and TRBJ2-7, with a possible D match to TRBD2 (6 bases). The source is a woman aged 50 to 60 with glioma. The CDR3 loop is CASSPGGAYEQYF. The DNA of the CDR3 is TGCGCCAGCAGTCCCGGGGGAGCCTACGAGCAGTACTTC.